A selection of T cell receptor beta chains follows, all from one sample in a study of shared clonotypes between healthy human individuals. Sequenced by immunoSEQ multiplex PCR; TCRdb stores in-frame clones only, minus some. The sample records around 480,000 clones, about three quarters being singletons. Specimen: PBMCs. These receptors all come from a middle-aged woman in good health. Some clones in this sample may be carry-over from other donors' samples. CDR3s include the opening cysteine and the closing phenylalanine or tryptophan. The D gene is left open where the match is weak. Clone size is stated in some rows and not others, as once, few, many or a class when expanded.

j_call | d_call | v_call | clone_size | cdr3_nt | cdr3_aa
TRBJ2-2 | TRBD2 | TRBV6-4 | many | TGTGCCAGCAGTGACTCGAATAGCGGGGACACCGGGGAGCTGTTTTTT | CASSDSNSGDTGELFF
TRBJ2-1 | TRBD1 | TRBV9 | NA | TGTGCCAGCAGCGTAGCTAAGACAGGGAATGAGCAGTTCTTC | CASSVAKTGNEQFF
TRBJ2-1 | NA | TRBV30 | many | TGTGCCTGGACAGAGGAGGTCCACAATGAGCAGTTCTTC | CAWTEEVHNEQFF
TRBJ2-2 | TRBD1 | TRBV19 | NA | TGTGCCAGTAGTGGGAGGACAGGGGGGCCCGGGGAGCTGTTTTTT | CASSGRTGGPGELFF
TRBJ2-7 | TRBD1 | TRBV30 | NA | TGTGCCTGGAGTGCCGACAGGGGGCCATCCTACGAGCAGTACTTC | CAWSADRGPSYEQYF
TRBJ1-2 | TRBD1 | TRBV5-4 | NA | TGTGCCACTCAACAGGGGGCCGACCTCTATGGCTACACCTTC | CATQQGADLYGYTF
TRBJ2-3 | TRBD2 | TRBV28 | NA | TGTGCCAGCAGTAAAGCGGGAGGACCAAGCACAGATACGCAGTATTTT | CASSKAGGPSTDTQYF
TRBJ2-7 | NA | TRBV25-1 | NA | TGTGCCACTACCCGGGTGGTGAAGTACTTC | CATTRVVKYF
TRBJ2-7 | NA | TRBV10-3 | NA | TGTGCCATCGGGGTAACATCCTACGAGCAGTACTTC | CAIGVTSYEQYF
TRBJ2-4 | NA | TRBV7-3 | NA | TGTGCCAGCAGCTTAGGGTCGCATGCGGATCAGTACTTC | CASSLGSHADQYF
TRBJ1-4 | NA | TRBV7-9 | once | TGTGCCAGCAGCTTAGACAGGGAAAATGAAAAACTGTTTTTT | CASSLDRENEKLFF
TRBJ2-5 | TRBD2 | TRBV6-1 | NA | TGTGCCAGCAGTGGTAGCGGGACCCAAGAGACCCAGTACTTC | CASSGSGTQETQYF